The 22 T cell receptor beta chains reported below all come from one sample, sequenced in a study of Graves' ophthalmopathy and Graves' hyperthyroidism (dated by TCRdb to the late 2010s). Instrument on record: Illumina HiSeq 2000. For repertoire sequencing, the TCR beta CDR3 regions were amplified from RNA transcripts. HTBI primers and the Qiagen OneStep RT-PCR kit were used in a first-round RT-PCR, which was followed by a second-round multiplex PCR, size selection and purification. Using fastp trimming at Q25 and MiXCR clonotype assembly, TCRdb reanalyzed the public sequencing data and kept in-frame beta chains. Each CDR3 protein gets just one entry, which takes the most common genes and DNA from the rows behind it. Within this sample are hundreds of thousands of distinct CDR3 sequences, with about two fifths of them counted one time only. Roughly 3.5% of the sample is held by the ten biggest clonotypes.

Sequencing used peripheral blood. These TCRs come from an adult man with Graves' ophthalmopathy.

Only a few counts were recorded for this clonotype. V is TRBV6-5 and J is TRBJ1-1, with no clear D. Germline V CDR1 and CDR2: MNHEY, SVGAGI. Trimming removed 5 bases from V and 5 bases from J, with 12 bases in between. This CDR3 has 13 amino acids. The CDR3 protein is CASSEGVGTEAFF. CDR3 bases: TGTGCCAGCAGTGAGGGAGTGGGGACTGAAGCTTTCTTT.

This clonotype appeared once. This chain connects TRBV10-3 to TRBJ1-5; D gene unclear. Germline V gene lookup returns CDR1 ENHRY and CDR2 SYGVKD. V gave up 4 bases and J gave up 4 bases, with 5 bases separating them. The CDR3 has 12 residues. CDR3 loop: CAISAENQPQHF. In DNA form, the CDR3 reads TGTGCCATCAGTGCGGAGAATCAGCCCCAGCATTTT.

This chain links TRBV12-5 with TRBJ1-1; possibly TRBD1 for D (5 bases). The CDR3 totals 16 residues. The ends were cut back, 0 bases at V and 4 bases at J, with 15 bases in the middle. Germline V gene lookup returns CDR1 LGHNT and CDR2 FRNRAP. The CDR3 here is CASGLVLGVYGTEAFF. DNA for the CDR3: TGTGCTAGTGGTTTGGTACTGGGGGTGTATGGCACTGAAGCTTTCTTT.

In this sample, this clonotype turned up once. The J gene is TRBJ2-3, the V gene TRBV10-3; 11 nucleotides match TRBD2. CDR1 ENHRY and CDR2 SYGVKD come from the germline V gene. The CDR3 covers 14 residues. J gave up 0 bases and V 8 bases, and 1 base lay outside the gene matches. CDR3 region: CAIGLAGSTDTQYF. In DNA form, the CDR3 reads TGTGCCATCGGACTAGCGGGCAGCACAGATACGCAGTATTTT.

The chain has TRBV5-1 and TRBJ1-1; tentative D call: TRBD1 (5 bases). The CDR3 is made up of 15 amino acids. Trimming stripped 7 bases from V and 0 bases from J, with 16 bases between. Germline V gene lookup returns CDR1 SGHRS and CDR2 YFSETQ. The CDR3 region is CASSPPTELNTEAFF. In DNA, the CDR3 is TGCGCCAGCTCACCACCGACAGAACTGAACACTGAAGCTTTCTTT.

In this sample, this clonotype turned up a few times. The CDR3 sequence is CSAVDRARMNTEAFF. The CDR3 DNA sequence: TGCAGTGCTGTAGACAGGGCAAGAATGAACACTGAAGCTTTCTTT. This chain joins TRBV20-1 and TRBJ1-1; 7 bases agree with TRBD1. Trimming cost V 5 bases and J 0 bases; bases outside gene matches: 9. The germline V gene has CDR1 DFQATT and CDR2 SNEGSKA (reference sequence). The CDR3 is made up of 15 amino acids.

Comment on this clonotype: This could be a read error, since a much larger clone is one nucleotide away. The genes are TRBV20-1 and TRBJ2-5; 9 nucleotides align to TRBD1. The germline V gene encodes CDR1 DFQATT and CDR2 SNEGSKA (reference sequence). The CDR3 length is 16 residues. The CDR3 nucleotides are TGCAGTGGACGATCGGCCGGGACAGGGACTTGGGAGACCCAGCACTTC. Amino acid sequence: CSGRSAGTGTWETQHF.

The V and J genes are TRBV5-1 and TRBJ1-1; D may be TRBD1 (5 bases). The CDR3 is 14 residues long. The germline V gene encodes CDR1 SGHRS and CDR2 YFSETQ. Trimming removed 5 bases at V and 7 bases at J, with 18 bases between. The DNA for the CDR3 is TGCGCCAGCAGACCGGGGGATAACACAGATGAAGCTTTCTTT. Protein: CASRPGDNTDEAFF.

About this clonotype itself: The missing conserved phenylalanine or tryptophan at the end of this CDR3 makes a read error likely. DNA of the CDR3: TGTGCCAGTAGTGTCCAACGGGGTAACTATGGCTACACCCTC. Encoded protein: CASSVQRGNYGYTL. The chain has TRBV19 and TRBJ1-2; D not certain. V was shortened by 5 bases and J by 1 base, with 11 bases between the two germline ends. Per germline, CDR1 LNHDA and CDR2 SQIVND (reference sequence). The length of the CDR3 is 14 residues.

This clonotype was observed many times. This chain connects TRBV7-9 to TRBJ2-5; D possibly corresponds to TRBD2 (7 bases). Germline loops: CDR1 SEHNR, CDR2 FQNEAQ (reference sequence). The V and J ends lost 5 bases and 2 bases respectively, with 15 bases between them. The CDR3 runs 15 residues. CDR3 in DNA: TGTGCCAGCAGCGGGGGGGGCCCCAATCAAGAGACCCAGTACTTC. Encoded protein: CASSGGGPNQETQYF.

The rearrangement links TRBV12-3 or TRBV12-4 to TRBJ1-6, with 9 nucleotides matching TRBD1. The V segment lost 3 bases and the J segment 8 bases; nucleotides outside the gene matches: 11. The CDR3 is 17 amino acids. The CDR3 coding sequence is TGTGCCAGCAGTTTGTCCTGGGACAGGGTTATCTATTCACCCCTCCACTTT. This gives the protein CASSLSWDRVIYSPLHF.

The chain carries TRBV2 and TRBJ2-6, with 8 bases fitting TRBD2. Germline V gene lookup returns CDR1 SNHLY and CDR2 FYNNEI. The CDR3 is 17 amino acids. V trimming: 3 bases; J trimming: 0 bases; junction bases outside the gene matches: 4. The CDR3 sequence: CASSETSVDSGANVLTF. In nucleotides, the CDR3 is TGTGCCAGCAGTGAGACTAGCGTTGACTCTGGGGCCAACGTCCTGACTTTC.

This clonotype was found a few times. This chain connects TRBV12-3 or TRBV12-4 to TRBJ2-7, with D tentatively TRBD1 (6 bases). Trimming took 4 bases from V and 3 from J, leaving 19 bases between them. The CDR3 sequence is 16 residues long. This CDR3 reads CASSWAPQGHNYEQYF. The CDR3 DNA follows: TGTGCCAGCAGTTGGGCGCCCCAGGGACACAACTACGAGCAGTACTTC.

This clonotype was seen once. CDR3 in amino acids: CASSDGTSFGGYTF. As DNA, the CDR3 is TGTGCCAGCAGTGACGGGACATCATTCGGTGGCTACACCTTC. This sequence joins TRBV25-1 and TRBJ1-2; TRBD1 is a possible D gene (6 bases). From germline, CDR1 is MGHDK and CDR2 SYGVNS. V lost 3 bases and J lost 7, with 15 bases in between. The CDR3 length is 14 residues.

This clonotype was detected only a few times. V usage is TRBV5-1 and J usage is TRBJ2-5, with a possible D match to TRBD2 (6 bases). Germline values: CDR1 SGHRS, CDR2 YFSETQ. V dropped 2 bases and J dropped 5 bases, with 22 bases sitting between them. This CDR3 is built from 17 residues. As DNA, the CDR3 is TGCGCCAGCAGCTTACCCATGAAGGTTTGGGAGGTGGAGACCCAGTACTTC. This translates into CASSLPMKVWEVETQYF.

This clonotype appeared many times. The rearrangement joins TRBV2 to TRBJ2-7, with 9 bases matching TRBD1. The CDR3 is made up of 15 amino acids. Per the germline V gene, CDR1 is SNHLY and CDR2 is FYNNEI. V dropped 8 bases and J dropped 3; count of bases not matched to a gene: 11. The CDR3 DNA reads as TGTGCCAGCTCCCCTTTCCCGACAGGGGGCTACGAGCAGTACTTC. Translated, it gives CASSPFPTGGYEQYF.

The genes are TRBV20-1 and TRBJ2-5; 8 bases fit TRBD2. CDR3 length equals 13 residues. V was clipped by 6 bases and J by 2 bases; unmatched bases: 5. Germline V gene data show CDR1 as DFQATT and CDR2 as SNEGSKA (reference sequence). In DNA, the CDR3 is TGCAGTGCCCCAGCGGGGGAACAAGAGACCCAGTACTTC. Translated: CSAPAGEQETQYF.

The rearrangement links TRBV10-3 to TRBJ1-1, with TRBD1 as a possible D gene (5 bases). The CDR3 is made up of 12 amino acids. Germline CDR1 ENHRY, CDR2 SYGVKD. V lost 9 bases and J lost 3, with 11 bases in between. The CDR3 nucleotides read TGTGCCATGGGGGACCTTTACACTGAAGCTTTCTTT. This gives the protein CAMGDLYTEAFF.

V is TRBV6-5 and J is TRBJ2-2; D tentatively fits TRBD1 or TRBD2 (5 bases each). Germline V gives CDR1 MNHEY, CDR2 SVGAGI. The CDR3 covers 13 residues. V lost 10 bases and J lost 5, with 14 bases in between. CDR3 sequence reads: CATEGSLTGELFF. CDR3 in DNA: TGTGCCACCGAGGGGTCCCTGACCGGGGAGCTGTTTTTT.

The V call is TRBV25-1, the J call TRBJ1-4, with D perhaps matching TRBD1 (6 bases). Germline-derived CDR1 and CDR2 are MGHDK and SYGVNS. CDR3 length: 14 amino acids. V lost 6 bases to trimming and J lost 1 base, with 9 bases between them. DNA of the CDR3: TGTGCCAGCAGCAAGACAGGAACTAATGAAAAACTGTTTTTT. This encodes CASSKTGTNEKLFF.

V gene TRBV2 combines with J gene TRBJ2-3, with D hard to call. Germline CDR1 reads SNHLY; CDR2 reads FYNNEI. CDR3 size: 12 residues. The V and J ends lost 5 bases and 1 base respectively, with 4 bases between them. CDR3: CASSKGTDTQYF. The CDR3 DNA is TGTGCCAGCAGTAAAGGCACAGATACGCAGTATTTT.

Ten or more counts support this clonotype. In DNA, the CDR3 is TGTGCCAGCAGCGACCTCAGAGCAACTAATGAAAAACTGTTTTTT. The encoded protein is CASSDLRATNEKLFF. This chain uses TRBV7-8 with TRBJ1-4; D uncertain. V was cut by 5 bases and J by 0 bases, with 10 bases left in between. This CDR3 is 15 amino acids long. Germline-derived CDR1 and CDR2 are SGHVS and FQNEAQ.